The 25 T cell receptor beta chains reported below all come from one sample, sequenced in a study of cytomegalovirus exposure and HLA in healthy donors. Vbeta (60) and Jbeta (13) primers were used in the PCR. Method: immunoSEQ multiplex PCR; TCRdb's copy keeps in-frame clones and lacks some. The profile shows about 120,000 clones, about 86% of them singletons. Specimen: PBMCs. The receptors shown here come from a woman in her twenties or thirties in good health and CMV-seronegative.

The CDR3 reads CATGGQGLTQYF. DNA for the CDR3: TGTGCCACCGGGGGACAGGGGTTGACCCAGTACTTC. The chain joins TRBV19 to TRBJ2-5; 10 nucleotides line up with TRBD1. Trimming cost V 10 bases and J 7 bases; bases outside gene matches: 6. CDR1 and CDR2 (germline): LNHDA, SQIVND (reference sequence). CDR3 length equals 12 residues.

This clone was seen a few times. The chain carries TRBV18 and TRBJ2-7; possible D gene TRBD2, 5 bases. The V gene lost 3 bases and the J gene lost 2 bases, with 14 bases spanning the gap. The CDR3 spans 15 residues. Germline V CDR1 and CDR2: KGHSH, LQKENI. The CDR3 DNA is TGTGCCAGCTCACCTCTTGGAGGACCTACCTACGAGCAGTACTTC. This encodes CASSPLGGPTYEQYF.

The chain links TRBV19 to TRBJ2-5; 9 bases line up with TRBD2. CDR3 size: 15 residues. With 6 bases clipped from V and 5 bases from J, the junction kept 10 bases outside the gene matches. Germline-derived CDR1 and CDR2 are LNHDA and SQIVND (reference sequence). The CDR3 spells CASRETSGNIETQYF. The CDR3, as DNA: TGTGCCAGTAGGGAGACTAGCGGTAACATCGAGACCCAGTACTTC.

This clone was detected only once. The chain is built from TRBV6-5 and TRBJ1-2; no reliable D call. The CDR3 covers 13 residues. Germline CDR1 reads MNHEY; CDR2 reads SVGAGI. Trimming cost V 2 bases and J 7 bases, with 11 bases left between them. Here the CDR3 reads CASSYRQYGGYTF. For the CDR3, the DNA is TGTGCCAGCAGTTACCGACAATACGGTGGCTACACCTTC.

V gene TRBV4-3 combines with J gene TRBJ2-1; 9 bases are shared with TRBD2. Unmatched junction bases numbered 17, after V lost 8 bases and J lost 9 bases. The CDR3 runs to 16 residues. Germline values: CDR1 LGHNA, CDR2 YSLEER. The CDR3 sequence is CASQDFVTSGSSEQFF. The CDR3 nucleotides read TGCGCCAGCCAGGACTTTGTGACTAGCGGAAGCAGTGAGCAGTTCTTC.

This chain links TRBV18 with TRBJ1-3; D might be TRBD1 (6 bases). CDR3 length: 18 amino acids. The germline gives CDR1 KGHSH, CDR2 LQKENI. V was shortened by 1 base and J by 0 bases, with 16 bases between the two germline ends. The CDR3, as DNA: TGTGCCAGCTCACCACTACAGTGGGACACCGACTCTGGAAACACCATATATTTT. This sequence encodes CASSPLQWDTDSGNTIYF.

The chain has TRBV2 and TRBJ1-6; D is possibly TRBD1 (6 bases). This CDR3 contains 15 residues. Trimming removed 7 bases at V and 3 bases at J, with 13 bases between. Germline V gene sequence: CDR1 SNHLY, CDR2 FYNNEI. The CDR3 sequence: CASKEDSFYNSPLHF. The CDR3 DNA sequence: TGTGCCAGCAAAGAGGACAGTTTCTATAATTCACCCCTCCACTTT.

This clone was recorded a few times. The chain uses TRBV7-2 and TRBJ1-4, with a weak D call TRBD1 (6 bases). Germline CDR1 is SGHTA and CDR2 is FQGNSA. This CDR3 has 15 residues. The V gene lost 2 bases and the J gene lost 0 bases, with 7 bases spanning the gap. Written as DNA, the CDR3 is TGTGCCAGCAGCTTAACAGGGCCAACTAATGAAAAACTGTTTTTT. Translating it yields CASSLTGPTNEKLFF.

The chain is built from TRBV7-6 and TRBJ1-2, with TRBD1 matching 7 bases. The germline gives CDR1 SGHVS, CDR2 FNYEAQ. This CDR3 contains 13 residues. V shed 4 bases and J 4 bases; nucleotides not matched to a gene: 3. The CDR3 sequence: CASSSGQAYGYTF. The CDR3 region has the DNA TGTGCCAGCAGCTCCGGACAGGCCTATGGCTACACCTTC.

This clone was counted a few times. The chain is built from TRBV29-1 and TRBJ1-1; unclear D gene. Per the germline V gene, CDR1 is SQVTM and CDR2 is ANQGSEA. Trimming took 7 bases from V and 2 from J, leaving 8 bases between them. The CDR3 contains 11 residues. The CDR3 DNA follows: TGCAGCGCCCGACAAAACACTGAAGCTTTCTTT. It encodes CSARQNTEAFF.

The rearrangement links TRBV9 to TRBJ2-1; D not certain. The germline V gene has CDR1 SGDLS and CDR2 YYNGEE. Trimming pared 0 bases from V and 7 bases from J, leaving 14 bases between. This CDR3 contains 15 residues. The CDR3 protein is CASSVGPGSLNEQFF. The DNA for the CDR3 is TGTGCCAGCAGCGTAGGCCCTGGTTCTCTAAATGAGCAGTTCTTC. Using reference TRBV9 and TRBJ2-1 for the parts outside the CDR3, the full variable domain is DSGVTQTPKHLITATGQRVTLRCSPRSGDLSVYWYQQSLDQGLQFLIQYYNGEERAKGNILERFSAQQFPDLHSELNLSSLELGDSALYFCASSVGPGSLNEQFFGPGTRLTVL.

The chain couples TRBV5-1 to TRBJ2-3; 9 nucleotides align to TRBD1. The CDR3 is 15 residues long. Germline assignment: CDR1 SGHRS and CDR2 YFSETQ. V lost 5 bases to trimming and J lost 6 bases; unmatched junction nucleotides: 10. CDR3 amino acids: CASSYGTGPLDTQYF. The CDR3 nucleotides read TGCGCCAGCAGTTATGGGACAGGGCCCCTCGATACGCAGTATTTT.

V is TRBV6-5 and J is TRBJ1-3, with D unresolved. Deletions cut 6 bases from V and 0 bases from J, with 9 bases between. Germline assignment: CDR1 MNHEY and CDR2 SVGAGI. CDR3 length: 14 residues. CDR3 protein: CASSPRFSGNTIYF. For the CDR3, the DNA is TGTGCCAGCAGCCCCAGGTTCTCTGGAAACACCATATATTTT.

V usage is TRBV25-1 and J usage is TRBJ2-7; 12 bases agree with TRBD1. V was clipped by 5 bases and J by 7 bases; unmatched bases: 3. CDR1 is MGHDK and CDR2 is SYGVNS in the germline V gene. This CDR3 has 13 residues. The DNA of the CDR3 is TGTGCCAGCAGTAGGGACAGGGGGCATGAGCAGTACTTC. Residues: CASSRDRGHEQYF.

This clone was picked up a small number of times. Written as DNA, the CDR3 is TGTGCCAGTAGGACAGGTCACACAGATACGCAGTATTTT. As protein: CASRTGHTDTQYF. This chain connects TRBV19 to TRBJ2-3, with D perhaps matching TRBD1 (6 bases). The V end was cut by 6 bases, the J end by 2 bases, with 9 bases between. This CDR3 has 13 amino acids. Germline assignment: CDR1 LNHDA and CDR2 SQIVND (reference sequence).

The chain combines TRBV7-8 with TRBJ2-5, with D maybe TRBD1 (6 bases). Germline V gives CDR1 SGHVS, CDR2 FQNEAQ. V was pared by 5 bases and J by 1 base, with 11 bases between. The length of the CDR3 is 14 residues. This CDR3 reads CASSTGTPQETQYF. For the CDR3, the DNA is TGTGCCAGCAGCACAGGGACGCCCCAAGAGACCCAGTACTTC.

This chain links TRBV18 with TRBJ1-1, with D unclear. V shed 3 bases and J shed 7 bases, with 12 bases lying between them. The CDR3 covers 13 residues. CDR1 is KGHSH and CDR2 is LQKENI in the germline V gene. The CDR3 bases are TGTGCCAGCTCACCGGAGGGATCCCTTGAAGCTTTCTTT. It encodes CASSPEGSLEAFF.

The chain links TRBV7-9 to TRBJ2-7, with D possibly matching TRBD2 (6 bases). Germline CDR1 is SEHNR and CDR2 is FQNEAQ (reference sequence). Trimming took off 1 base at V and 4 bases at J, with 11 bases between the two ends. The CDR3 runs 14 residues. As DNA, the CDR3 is TGTGCCAGCAGCTTAGGGGGCGGGACTTACGAGCAGTACTTC. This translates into CASSLGGGTYEQYF.

The CDR3 protein is CASSPPTGISTGELFF. CDR3 in DNA: TGTGCCAGCAGCCCCCCTACAGGGATAAGCACCGGGGAGCTGTTTTTT. This chain joins TRBV11-3 and TRBJ2-2, with a possible D match to TRBD1 (6 bases). The CDR3 has 16 amino acids. The V end lost 5 bases, the J end lost 4 bases, and 17 bases lay between the germline ends. Per germline, CDR1 SGHNT and CDR2 YENEEA.

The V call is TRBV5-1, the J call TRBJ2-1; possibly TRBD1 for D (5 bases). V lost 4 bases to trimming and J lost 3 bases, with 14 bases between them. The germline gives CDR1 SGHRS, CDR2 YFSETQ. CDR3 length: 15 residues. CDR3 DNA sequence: TGCGCCAGCAGCCCACATACTGACAGCTACAATGAGCAGTTCTTC. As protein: CASSPHTDSYNEQFF.

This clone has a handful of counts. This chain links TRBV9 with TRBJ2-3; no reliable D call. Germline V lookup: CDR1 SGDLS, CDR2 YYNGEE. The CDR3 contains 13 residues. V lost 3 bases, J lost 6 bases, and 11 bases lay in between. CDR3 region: CASSETLWDTQYF. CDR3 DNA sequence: TGTGCCAGCAGCGAGACTTTATGGGATACGCAGTATTTT. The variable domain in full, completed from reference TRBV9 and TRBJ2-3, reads DSGVTQTPKHLITATGQRVTLRCSPRSGDLSVYWYQQSLDQGLQFLIQYYNGEERAKGNILERFSAQQFPDLHSELNLSSLELGDSALYFCASSETLWDTQYFGPGTRLTVL.

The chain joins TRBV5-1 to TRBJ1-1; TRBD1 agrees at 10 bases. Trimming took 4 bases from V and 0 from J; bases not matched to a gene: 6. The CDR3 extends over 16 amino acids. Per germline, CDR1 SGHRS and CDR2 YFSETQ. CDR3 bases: TGCGCCAGCAGCCCGGGACAGGGGTCCATGAACACTGAAGCTTTCTTT. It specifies CASSPGQGSMNTEAFF. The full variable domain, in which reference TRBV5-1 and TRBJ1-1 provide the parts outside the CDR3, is KAGVTQTPRYLIKTRGQQVTLSCSPISGHRSVSWYQQTPGQGLQFLFEYFSETQRNKGNFPGRFSGRQFSNSRSEMNVSTLELGDSALYLCASSPGQGSMNTEAFFGQGTRLTVV.

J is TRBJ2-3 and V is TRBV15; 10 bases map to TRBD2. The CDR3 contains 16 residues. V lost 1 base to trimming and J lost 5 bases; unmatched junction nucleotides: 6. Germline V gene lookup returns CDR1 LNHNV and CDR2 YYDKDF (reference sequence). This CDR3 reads CATSRASGSFKDTQYF. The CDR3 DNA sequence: TGTGCCACCAGCAGAGCTAGCGGGAGTTTTAAAGATACGCAGTATTTT.

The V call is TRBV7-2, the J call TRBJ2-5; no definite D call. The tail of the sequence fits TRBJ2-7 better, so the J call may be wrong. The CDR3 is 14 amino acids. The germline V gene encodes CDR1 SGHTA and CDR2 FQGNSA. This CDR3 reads CASSLVQAPYEQYF. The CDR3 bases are TGTGCCAGCAGCTTAGTTCAGGCCCCCTACGAGCAGTACTTC.

CDR3 residues: CASSLGDRGGYTF. CDR3 DNA: TGTGCCAGCAGCTTGGGCGACAGGGGTGGCTACACCTTC. This rearrangement joins TRBV5-4 to TRBJ1-2; 8 positions agree with TRBD1. Germline V gene lookup returns CDR1 SGHNT and CDR2 YYREEE (reference sequence). CDR3 length: 13 amino acids. The junction had 2 bases not matched to a gene; V was cut back by 0 bases and J by 7 bases.